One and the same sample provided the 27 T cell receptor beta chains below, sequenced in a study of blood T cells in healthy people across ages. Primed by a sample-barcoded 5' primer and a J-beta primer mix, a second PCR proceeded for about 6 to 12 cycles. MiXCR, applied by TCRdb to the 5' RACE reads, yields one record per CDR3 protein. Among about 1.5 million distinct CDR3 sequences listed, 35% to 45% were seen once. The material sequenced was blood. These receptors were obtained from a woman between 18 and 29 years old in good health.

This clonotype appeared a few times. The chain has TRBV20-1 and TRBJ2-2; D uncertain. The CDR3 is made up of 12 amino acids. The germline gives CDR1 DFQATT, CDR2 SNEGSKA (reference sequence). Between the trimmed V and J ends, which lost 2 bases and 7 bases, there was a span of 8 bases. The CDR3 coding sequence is TGCAGTGCTAGACTCGGTCGCGGGGAGCTGTTTTTT. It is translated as CSARLGRGELFF.

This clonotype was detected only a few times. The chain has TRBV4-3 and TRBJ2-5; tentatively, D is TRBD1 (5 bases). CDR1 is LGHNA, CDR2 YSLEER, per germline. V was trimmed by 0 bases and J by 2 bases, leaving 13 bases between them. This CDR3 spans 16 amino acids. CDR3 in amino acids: CASSQDQGVGQETQYF. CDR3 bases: TGCGCCAGCAGCCAAGATCAGGGTGTTGGGCAAGAGACCCAGTACTTC.

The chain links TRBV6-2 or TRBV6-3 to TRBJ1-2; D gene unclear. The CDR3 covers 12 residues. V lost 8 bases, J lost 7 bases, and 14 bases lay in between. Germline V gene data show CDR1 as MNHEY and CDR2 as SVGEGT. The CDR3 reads CASATRLSGYTF. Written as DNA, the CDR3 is TGTGCCAGCGCTACACGGCTCTCTGGCTACACCTTC.

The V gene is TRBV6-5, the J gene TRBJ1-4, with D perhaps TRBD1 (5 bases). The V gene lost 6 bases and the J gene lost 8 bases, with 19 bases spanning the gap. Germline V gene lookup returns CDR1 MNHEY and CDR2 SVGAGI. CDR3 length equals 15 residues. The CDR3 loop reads CASRPGRGGAEKLFF. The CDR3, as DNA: TGTGCCAGCAGACCCGGTAGGGGTGGAGCGGAAAAACTGTTTTTT.

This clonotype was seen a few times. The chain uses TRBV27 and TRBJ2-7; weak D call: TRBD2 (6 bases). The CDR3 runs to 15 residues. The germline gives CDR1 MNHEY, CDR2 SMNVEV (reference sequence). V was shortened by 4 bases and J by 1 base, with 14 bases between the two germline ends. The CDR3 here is CASSSTRDFSYEQYF. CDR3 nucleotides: TGTGCCAGCAGTTCAACCCGGGACTTTTCCTACGAGCAGTACTTC.

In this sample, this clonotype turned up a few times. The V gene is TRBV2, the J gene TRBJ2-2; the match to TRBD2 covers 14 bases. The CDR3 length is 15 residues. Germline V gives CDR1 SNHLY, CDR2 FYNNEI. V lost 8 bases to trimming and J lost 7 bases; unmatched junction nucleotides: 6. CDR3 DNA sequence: TGTGCCAGCCTAGGACTAGCGGGGGGTCACGGGGAGCTGTTTTTT. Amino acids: CASLGLAGGHGELFF.

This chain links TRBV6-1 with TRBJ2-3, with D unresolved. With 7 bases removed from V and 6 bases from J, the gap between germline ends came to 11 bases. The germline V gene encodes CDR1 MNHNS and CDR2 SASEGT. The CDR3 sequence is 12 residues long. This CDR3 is CASKILGDTQYF. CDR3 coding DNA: TGTGCCAGCAAGATCTTAGGGGATACGCAGTATTTT.

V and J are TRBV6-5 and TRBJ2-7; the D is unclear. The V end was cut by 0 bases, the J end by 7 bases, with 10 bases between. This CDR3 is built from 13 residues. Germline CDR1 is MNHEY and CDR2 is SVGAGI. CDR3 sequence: CASSYSRLNEQYF. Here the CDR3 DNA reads TGTGCCAGCAGTTACTCGAGGCTAAATGAGCAGTACTTC.

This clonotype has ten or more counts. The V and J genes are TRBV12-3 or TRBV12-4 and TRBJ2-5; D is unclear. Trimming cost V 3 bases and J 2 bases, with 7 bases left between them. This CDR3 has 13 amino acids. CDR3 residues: CASSFYSQETQYF. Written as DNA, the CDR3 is TGTGCCAGCAGTTTTTACAGTCAAGAGACCCAGTACTTC.

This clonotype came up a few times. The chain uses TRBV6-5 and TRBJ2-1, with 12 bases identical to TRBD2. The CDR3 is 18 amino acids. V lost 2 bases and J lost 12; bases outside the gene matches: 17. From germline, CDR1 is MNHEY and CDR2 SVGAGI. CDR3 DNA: TGTGCCAGCAGTTACAGTCAGACTAGCGGGAGCCACCTAAAAGGGCAGTTCTTC. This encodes CASSYSQTSGSHLKGQFF.

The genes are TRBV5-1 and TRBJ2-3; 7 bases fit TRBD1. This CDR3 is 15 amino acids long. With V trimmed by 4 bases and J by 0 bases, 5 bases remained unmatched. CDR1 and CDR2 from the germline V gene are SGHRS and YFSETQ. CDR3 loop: CASSDTGESTDTQYF. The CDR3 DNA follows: TGCGCCAGCAGCGATACAGGGGAAAGCACAGATACGCAGTATTTT.

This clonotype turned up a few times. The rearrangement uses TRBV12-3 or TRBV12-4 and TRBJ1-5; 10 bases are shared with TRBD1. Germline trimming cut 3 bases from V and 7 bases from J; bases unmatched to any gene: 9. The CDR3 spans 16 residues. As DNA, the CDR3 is TGTGCCAGCAGTTTTTCTCCGGGACAGGGGAGGCAGCCCCAGCATTTT. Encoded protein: CASSFSPGQGRQPQHF.

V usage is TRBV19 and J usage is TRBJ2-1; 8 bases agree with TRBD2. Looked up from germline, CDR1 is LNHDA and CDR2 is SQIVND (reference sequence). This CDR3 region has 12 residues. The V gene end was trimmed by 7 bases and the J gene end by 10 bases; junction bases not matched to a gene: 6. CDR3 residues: CASTLSGVEQFF. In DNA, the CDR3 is TGTGCCAGTACCCTTAGCGGGGTCGAGCAGTTCTTC.

The DNA of the CDR3 is TGCGCCAGCAGCCAAGAACGAAGTAATCAGCCCCAGCATTTT. Translating it yields CASSQERSNQPQHF. The V gene is TRBV4-3, the J gene TRBJ1-5; D gene unclear. Germline-derived CDR1 and CDR2 are LGHNA and YSLEER. Trimming removed 0 bases from V and 4 bases from J, with 7 bases in between. CDR3 length: 14 amino acids.

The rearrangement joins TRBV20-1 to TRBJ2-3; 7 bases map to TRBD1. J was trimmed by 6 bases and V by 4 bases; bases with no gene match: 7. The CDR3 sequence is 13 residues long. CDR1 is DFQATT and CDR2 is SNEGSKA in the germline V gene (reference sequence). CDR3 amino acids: CSAIYRGGDTQYF. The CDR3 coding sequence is TGCAGTGCTATCTACAGGGGCGGGGATACGCAGTATTTT.

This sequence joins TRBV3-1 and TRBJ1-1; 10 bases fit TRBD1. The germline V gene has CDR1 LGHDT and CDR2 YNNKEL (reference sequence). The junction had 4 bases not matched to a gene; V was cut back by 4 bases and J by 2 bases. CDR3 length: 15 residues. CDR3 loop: CASSRDRGANTEAFF. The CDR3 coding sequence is TGTGCCAGCAGCCGGGACAGGGGAGCTAACACTGAAGCTTTCTTT.

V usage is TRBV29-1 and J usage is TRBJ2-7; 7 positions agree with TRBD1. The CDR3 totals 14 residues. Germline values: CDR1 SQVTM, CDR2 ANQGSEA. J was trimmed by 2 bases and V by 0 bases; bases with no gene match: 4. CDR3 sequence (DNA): TGCAGCGTTGAAGACCGGGACAGAACCTACGAGCAGTACTTC. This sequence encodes CSVEDRDRTYEQYF.

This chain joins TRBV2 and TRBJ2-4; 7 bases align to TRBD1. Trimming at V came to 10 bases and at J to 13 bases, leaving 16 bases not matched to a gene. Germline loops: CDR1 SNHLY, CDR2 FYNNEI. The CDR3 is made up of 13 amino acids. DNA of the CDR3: TGTGCCAAAGATCGACAGGGCAGAGGGGAGCAGTACTTC. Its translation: CAKDRQGRGEQYF.

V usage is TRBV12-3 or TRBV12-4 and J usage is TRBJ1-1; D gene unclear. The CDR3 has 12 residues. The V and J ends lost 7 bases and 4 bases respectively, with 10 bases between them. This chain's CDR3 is CASKVRTTEAFF. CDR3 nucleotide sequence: TGTGCCAGCAAGGTCAGAACCACTGAAGCTTTCTTT.

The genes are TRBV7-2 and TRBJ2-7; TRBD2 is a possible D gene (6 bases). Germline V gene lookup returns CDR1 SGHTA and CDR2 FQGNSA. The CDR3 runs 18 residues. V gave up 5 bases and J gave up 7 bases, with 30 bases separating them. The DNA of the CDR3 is TGTGCCAGCAGCACTAGTCCCGGACTACTGAGCTCCTACAATGAGCAGTACTTC. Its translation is CASSTSPGLLSSYNEQYF.

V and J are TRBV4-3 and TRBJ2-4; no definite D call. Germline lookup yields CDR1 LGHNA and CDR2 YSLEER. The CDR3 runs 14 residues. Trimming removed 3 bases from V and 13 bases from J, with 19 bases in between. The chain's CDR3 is CASSHAPSSYGQYF. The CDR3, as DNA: TGCGCCAGCAGCCATGCTCCAAGCTCCTACGGGCAGTACTTC.

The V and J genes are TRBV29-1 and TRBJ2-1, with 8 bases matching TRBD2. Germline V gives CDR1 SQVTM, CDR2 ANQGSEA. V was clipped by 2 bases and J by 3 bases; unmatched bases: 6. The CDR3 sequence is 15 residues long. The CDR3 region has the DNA TGCAGCGTTGAACTCCAACTAGCGGTCTACAATGAGCAGTTCTTC. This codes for CSVELQLAVYNEQFF.

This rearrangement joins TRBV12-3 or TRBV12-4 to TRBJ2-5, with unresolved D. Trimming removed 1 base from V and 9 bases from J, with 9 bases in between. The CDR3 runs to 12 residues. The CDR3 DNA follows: TGTGCCAGCAGTTTAGGGGAAAGTGCCCAGTACTTC. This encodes CASSLGESAQYF.

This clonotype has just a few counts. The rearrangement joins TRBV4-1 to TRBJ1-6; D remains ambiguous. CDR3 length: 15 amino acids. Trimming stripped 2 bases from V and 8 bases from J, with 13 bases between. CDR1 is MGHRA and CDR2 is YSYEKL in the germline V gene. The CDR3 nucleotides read TGCGCCAGCAGCCAACGGGCCGGGTATCATTCACCCCTCCACTTT. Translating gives CASSQRAGYHSPLHF.

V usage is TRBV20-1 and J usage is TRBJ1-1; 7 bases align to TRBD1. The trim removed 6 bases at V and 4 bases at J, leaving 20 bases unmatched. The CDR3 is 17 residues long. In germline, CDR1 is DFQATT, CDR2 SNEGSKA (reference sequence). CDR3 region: CSAPNRQGGFGGTEAFF. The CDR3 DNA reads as TGCAGTGCGCCGAATCGACAGGGTGGATTTGGTGGCACTGAAGCTTTCTTT.

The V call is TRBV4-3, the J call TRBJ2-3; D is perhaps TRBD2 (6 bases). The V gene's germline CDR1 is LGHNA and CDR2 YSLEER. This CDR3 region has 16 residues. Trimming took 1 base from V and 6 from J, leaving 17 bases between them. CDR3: CASSQVMGTAPDTQYF. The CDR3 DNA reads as TGCGCCAGCAGCCAAGTTATGGGGACTGCCCCGGATACGCAGTATTTT.

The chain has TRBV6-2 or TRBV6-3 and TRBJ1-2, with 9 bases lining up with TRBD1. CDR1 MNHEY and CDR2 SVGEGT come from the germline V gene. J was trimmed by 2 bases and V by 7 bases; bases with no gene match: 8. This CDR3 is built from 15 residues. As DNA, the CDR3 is TGTGCCAGCACCGATCCGGGGACAGGGAACTATGGCTACACCTTC. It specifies CASTDPGTGNYGYTF.